The clone carrying this TCR beta chain has just one count. As yet, its antigen is unknown. The data were produced by immunoSEQ multiplex PCR, yet TCRdb's version contains in-frame clones alone and is incomplete. The sample records hundreds of thousands of clones, 75% to 95% being singletons. As for treatment: some 20 received Ad26.COV2.S at low or high dose, single or two shots; several received placebo; per-sample allocation not given. Day 63 after the first injection of vaccine or placebo was the sampling time. This record belongs to a study of Ad26.COV2.S vaccination and SARS-CoV-2 variants. General study results and limits: Those who received vaccine or placebo ended up with similar non-spike TCR breadth.

V lost 3 bases and J lost 0, with 7 bases in between. CDR1 and CDR2 (germline): SGDLS, YYNGEE. The CDR3 covers 13 residues. The starting material was peripheral blood, obtained in a trial of Ad26.COV2.S vaccine versus placebo. This chain joins TRBV9 and TRBJ2-7; a weak D match, TRBD2 (6 bases). The sequence came from a person aged 18-65 years who received the Ad26.COV2.S COVID-19 vaccine or a placebo. The chain's CDR3 is CASSGTNSYEQYF. DNA for the CDR3: TGTGCCAGCAGCGGGACTAACTCCTACGAGCAGTACTTC.